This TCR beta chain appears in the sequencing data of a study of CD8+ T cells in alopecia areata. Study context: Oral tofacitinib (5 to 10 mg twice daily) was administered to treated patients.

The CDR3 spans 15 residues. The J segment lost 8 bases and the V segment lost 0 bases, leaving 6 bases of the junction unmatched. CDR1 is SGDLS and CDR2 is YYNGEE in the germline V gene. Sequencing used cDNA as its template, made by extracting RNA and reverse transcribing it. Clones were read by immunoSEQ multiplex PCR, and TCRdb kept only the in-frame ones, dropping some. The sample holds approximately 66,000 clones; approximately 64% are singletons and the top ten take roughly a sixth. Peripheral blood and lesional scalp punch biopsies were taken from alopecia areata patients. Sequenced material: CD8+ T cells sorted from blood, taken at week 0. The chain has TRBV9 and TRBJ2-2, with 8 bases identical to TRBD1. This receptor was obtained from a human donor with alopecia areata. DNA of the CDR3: TGTGCCAGCAGCGTAGCACAGGGGGTCGGAGGGGAGCTGTTTTTT. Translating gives CASSVAQGVGGELFF. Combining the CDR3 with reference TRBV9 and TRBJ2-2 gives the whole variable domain DSGVTQTPKHLITATGQRVTLRCSPRSGDLSVYWYQQSLDQGLQFLIQYYNGEERAKGNILERFSAQQFPDLHSELNLSSLELGDSALYFCASSVAQGVGGELFFGEGSRLTVL.